The 26 T cell receptor beta chains given below trace back to one sample, sequenced in a study of CD8+ T cells in alopecia areata. Extraction and reverse transcription of RNA yielded cDNA as the sequencing template. Sequencing used immunoSEQ multiplex PCR; TCRdb keeps in-frame clones, though not all of them. The sample lists 90,000 or so clones, roughly 47% occurring once. Documented treatment: oral pan-JAK inhibitor, 5-10 mg twice daily. The sequenced sample was CD8+ T cells sorted from blood, obtained at week 24, from a patient treated with tofacitinib. These receptors were obtained from a human donor with alopecia areata.

V is TRBV7-9 and J is TRBJ2-1; a possible D gene is TRBD2 (5 bases). Trimming pared 2 bases from V and 7 bases from J, leaving 21 bases between. CDR1 is SEHNR, CDR2 FQNEAQ, per germline (reference sequence). The CDR3 spans 17 residues. This chain's CDR3 is CASSLIREHFFGNEQFF. The CDR3 DNA reads as TGTGCCAGCAGCTTAATAAGGGAGCACTTTTTTGGGAATGAGCAGTTCTTC.

The table lists this clone with a few counts. The V and J genes are TRBV30 and TRBJ2-1; the D call may be TRBD1 or TRBD2 (5 bases each). Trimming cost V 5 bases and J 1 base, with 12 bases left between them. The CDR3 spans 14 residues. CDR1 and CDR2 (germline): GTSNPN, SVGIG (reference sequence). CDR3 sequence (DNA): TGTGCCTGGGGGACGGAGGTATCCTACAATGAGCAGTTCTTC. Encoded protein: CAWGTEVSYNEQFF.

The chain has TRBV19 and TRBJ1-1, with D unresolved. V lost 3 bases and J lost 3, with 11 bases in between. From germline, CDR1 is LNHDA and CDR2 SQIVND (reference sequence). The CDR3 runs 14 residues. The CDR3, as DNA: TGTGCCAGTAGTATGTTTGGAGGATACACTGAAGCTTTCTTT. Protein: CASSMFGGYTEAFF.

The rearrangement joins TRBV7-9 to TRBJ2-3; possible D gene TRBD2, 5 bases. The germline V and J ends were trimmed by 5 bases and 7 bases, with 22 bases remaining between them. The CDR3 covers 16 residues. Germline CDR1 reads SEHNR; CDR2 reads FQNEAQ (reference sequence). The CDR3 sequence is CASSTHLAGLMNTQYF. CDR3 coding DNA: TGTGCCAGCAGCACTCATCTGGCGGGTTTGATGAATACGCAGTATTTT. Variable domain in full (rest from reference TRBV7-9 and TRBJ2-3): DTGVSQNPRHKITKRGQNVTFRCDPISEHNRLYWYRQTLGQGPEFLTYFQNEAQLEKSRLLSDRFSAERPKGSFSTLEIQRTEQGDSAMYLCASSTHLAGLMNTQYFGPGTRLTVL.

This clone was seen a few times. The chain combines TRBV7-2 with TRBJ2-1; perhaps TRBD2 as D (5 bases). From germline, CDR1 is SGHTA and CDR2 FQGNSA. Trimming cost V 5 bases and J 1 base, with 9 bases left between them. The CDR3 spans 14 residues. CDR3 DNA sequence: TGTGCCAGCAGCCACGAGGGTTCCTACAATGAGCAGTTCTTC. Translating gives CASSHEGSYNEQFF.

This clone occurred a few times. This chain joins TRBV5-1 and TRBJ2-2, with D perhaps matching TRBD1 or TRBD2 (5 bases each). CDR3 length: 16 residues. Per germline, CDR1 SGHRS and CDR2 YFSETQ. V was trimmed by 2 bases and J by 6 bases, leaving 17 bases between them. The CDR3 nucleotides are TGCGCCAGCAGCTTCCCAGGGAAAGAGGAGGCCGGGGAGCTGTTTTTT. Translated: CASSFPGKEEAGELFF.

The chain recombines TRBV7-7 with TRBJ2-6, with D maybe TRBD1 (7 bases). Germline V CDR1 and CDR2: SSHAT, FNYEAQ (reference sequence). This CDR3 region has 15 residues. DNA of the CDR3: TGTGCTAGCGGACAGGATTACTCTGGGGCCAACGTCCTGACTTTC. Protein product: CASGQDYSGANVLTF.

This clone was counted between two and nine times. The chain uses TRBV5-4 and TRBJ2-5; unclear D gene. Between the trimmed V and J ends, which lost 10 bases and 0 bases, there was a span of 7 bases. The CDR3 totals 11 residues. Germline loops: CDR1 SGHNT, CDR2 YYREEE (reference sequence). The chain's CDR3 is CAVRHQETQYF. CDR3 sequence (DNA): TGTGCCGTCCGCCACCAAGAGACCCAGTACTTC.

The sample holds one count of this clone. This sequence joins TRBV4-1 and TRBJ1-5; unclear D gene. Germline V gene data show CDR1 as MGHRA and CDR2 as YSYEKL. Trimming pared 1 base from V and 8 bases from J, leaving 15 bases between. The length of the CDR3 is 15 residues. CDR3 residues: CASSQGGMGFKPQHF. The DNA for the CDR3 is TGCGCCAGCAGCCAAGGTGGAATGGGGTTTAAGCCCCAGCATTTT.

In its sample, this clone was seen a few times. The chain joins TRBV29-1 to TRBJ2-5, with 14 positions matching TRBD2. CDR3 length: 16 residues. The V gene's germline CDR1 is SQVTM and CDR2 ANQGSEA. The V segment lost 5 bases and the J segment 1 base; nucleotides outside the gene matches: 6. This CDR3 is CSVPGLAGDSQETQYF. The DNA for the CDR3 is TGCAGCGTTCCGGGACTAGCGGGAGACAGCCAAGAGACCCAGTACTTC.

The gene calls are TRBV29-1 and TRBJ2-7; weak D call: TRBD1 (6 bases). The germline CDR1 and CDR2 sequences are SQVTM and ANQGSEA. The CDR3 loop spans 15 amino acids. Between the trimmed V and J ends, which lost 4 bases and 4 bases, there was a span of 20 bases. CDR3 protein: CSVVFTGKNQYEQYF. The CDR3, as DNA: TGCAGCGTTGTCTTTACAGGGAAGAACCAGTACGAGCAGTACTTC.

The chain combines TRBV18 with TRBJ2-2, with D hard to call. CDR1 and CDR2 from the germline V gene are KGHSH and LQKENI. The CDR3 totals 14 residues. Trimming pared 4 bases from V and 0 bases from J, leaving 6 bases between. The CDR3 DNA reads as TGTGCCAGCTCACTCCCCCCGAACACCGGGGAGCTGTTTTTT. It is translated as CASSLPPNTGELFF. Full variable domain (outside the CDR3, taken from reference TRBV18 and TRBJ2-2): NAGVMQNPRHLVRRRGQEARLRCSPMKGHSHVYWYRQLPEEGLKFMVYLQKENIIDESGMPKERFSAEFPKEGPSILRIQQVVRGDSAAYFCASSLPPNTGELFFGEGSRLTVL.

The chain joins TRBV5-1 to TRBJ2-7, with unresolved D. Germline CDR1 and CDR2: SGHRS and YFSETQ. This CDR3 comprises 14 residues. V lost 0 bases, J lost 5 bases, and 12 bases lay in between. CDR3 loop: CASSLVGHVNEQYF. The CDR3 DNA is TGCGCCAGCAGCTTGGTTGGGCACGTTAACGAGCAGTACTTC.

In this sample, this clone turned up a few times. The genes are TRBV4-2 and TRBJ2-1; the match to TRBD1 covers 11 bases. This CDR3 is built from 15 residues. V trimming: 4 bases; J trimming: 9 bases; junction bases outside the gene matches: 8. Germline CDR1 is LGHNA and CDR2 is YNFKEQ. CDR3 sequence reads: CASSLAGQGAIEQFF. The CDR3, as DNA: TGTGCCAGCAGCCTGGCAGGACAGGGGGCAATTGAGCAGTTCTTC.

CDR3: CASSQDQRGYYEQYF. The CDR3 bases are TGCGCCAGCAGCCAAGATCAGCGGGGCTATTATGAGCAGTACTTC. The chain links TRBV4-1 to TRBJ2-7; TRBD2 matches at 7 bases. CDR3 size: 15 residues. V lost 0 bases to trimming and J lost 7 bases; unmatched junction nucleotides: 9. Germline CDR1 is MGHRA and CDR2 is YSYEKL.

The chain couples TRBV6-4 to TRBJ2-3; TRBD2 agrees at 8 bases. The CDR3 loop spans 14 amino acids. Germline assignment: CDR1 MRHNA and CDR2 SNTAGT. The trim removed 5 bases at V and 1 base at J, leaving 2 bases unmatched. In DNA, the CDR3 is TGTGCCAGCAGTCTACTAGCGGGCACAGATACGCAGTATTTT. It translates to CASSLLAGTDTQYF.

V and J are TRBV4-1 and TRBJ2-1; TRBD2 aligns across 11 bases. The length of the CDR3 is 20 residues. Looked up from germline, CDR1 is MGHRA and CDR2 is YSYEKL. J was trimmed by 6 bases and V by 4 bases; bases with no gene match: 20. CDR3 residues: CASSPNEIAGGSTGGNEQFF. CDR3 in DNA: TGCGCCAGCAGCCCAAACGAGATAGCGGGAGGGAGTACAGGGGGCAATGAGCAGTTCTTC.

V is TRBV10-2 and J is TRBJ1-4; a weak D match, TRBD1 (5 bases). Trimming removed 6 bases at V and 16 bases at J, with 21 bases between. The CDR3 is 13 residues long. The germline CDR1 and CDR2 sequences are WSHSY and SAAADI. CDR3 residues: CASRAGPRDATFF. CDR3 DNA: TGCGCCAGCAGAGCGGGCCCCCGGGACGCGACGTTTTTT.

The sample holds a few counts of this clone. In the same sample, other DNA sequences code for this CDR3. This chain connects TRBV7-9 to TRBJ1-1; D gene uncertain. Germline CDR1 is SEHNR and CDR2 is FQNEAQ (reference sequence). There are 11 residues in the CDR3. V dropped 6 bases and J dropped 0 bases, with 2 bases sitting between them. The CDR3 DNA reads as TGTGCCAGCAGTCTGAACACTGAAGCTTTCTTT. It encodes CASSLNTEAFF.

This clone appeared a few times. The chain carries TRBV5-4 and TRBJ2-1, with 9 bases fitting TRBD2. The V segment lost 4 bases and the J segment 5 bases; nucleotides outside the gene matches: 7. Germline V CDR1 and CDR2: SGHNT, YYREEE (reference sequence). This CDR3 is 15 amino acids long. The CDR3 DNA is TGTGCCAGCAGCCCGAGGACTAGCGCAAACAATGAGCAGTTCTTC. It encodes CASSPRTSANNEQFF.

This clone was counted only a few times. This sequence joins TRBV2 and TRBJ2-1; D ambiguous. The CDR3 length is 14 residues. Germline values: CDR1 SNHLY, CDR2 FYNNEI. The ends were cut back, 8 bases at V and 4 bases at J, with 15 bases in the middle. The CDR3 nucleotides are TGTGCCAGCCGGCGCGACCGAGCTTACAATGAGCAGTTCTTC. Amino acid sequence: CASRRDRAYNEQFF.

The chain combines TRBV30 with TRBJ2-2; D is ambiguous. This CDR3 is built from 10 residues. CDR1 and CDR2 from the germline V gene are GTSNPN and SVGIG (reference sequence). V lost 3 bases and J lost 6, with 2 bases in between. CDR3 sequence reads: CAWRAGELFF. As DNA, the CDR3 is TGTGCCTGGAGAGCCGGGGAGCTGTTTTTT.

This sequence joins TRBV7-9 and TRBJ2-1; D may be TRBD1 (6 bases). The germline V gene encodes CDR1 SEHNR and CDR2 FQNEAQ (reference sequence). Trimming left V 4 bases short and J 7 bases short, with 23 bases between. The CDR3 totals 17 residues. CDR3 region: CASSYTGTRRYENEQFF. DNA of the CDR3: TGTGCCAGCAGCTATACCGGGACAAGGAGGTACGAGAATGAGCAGTTCTTC.

This rearrangement joins TRBV30 to TRBJ2-7; D is unclear. The CDR3 runs 11 residues. With 5 bases removed from V and 2 bases from J, the gap between germline ends came to 7 bases. The V gene's germline CDR1 is GTSNPN and CDR2 SVGIG (reference sequence). This chain's CDR3 is CAWEVAYEQYF. The DNA for the CDR3 is TGTGCCTGGGAGGTCGCCTACGAGCAGTACTTC.

This sequence joins TRBV6-5 and TRBJ2-3; D perhaps matches TRBD2 (6 bases). V lost 0 bases and J lost 6, with 10 bases in between. The CDR3 runs 14 residues. The germline V gene encodes CDR1 MNHEY and CDR2 SVGAGI. CDR3 in amino acids: CASSYSVRGDTQYF. The CDR3 coding sequence is TGTGCCAGCAGTTACTCGGTTCGGGGGGATACGCAGTATTTT.

This clone showed up just once. The chain combines TRBV15 with TRBJ2-5, with 10 positions matching TRBD2. CDR3 length: 18 residues. The V and J ends lost 0 bases and 5 bases, in that order; junction bases with no gene match: 12. The germline V gene has CDR1 LNHNV and CDR2 YYDKDF (reference sequence). In DNA form, the CDR3 reads TGTGCCACCAGCAGAGATTTTAGGCTAGCGGGAGCGTCGGAGACCCAGTACTTC. This encodes CATSRDFRLAGASETQYF.